Shown below are 8 T cell receptor beta chains from a single sample sequenced in a study of Ad26.COV2.S vaccination and SARS-CoV-2 variants. The sample's treatment: around 19 received Ad26.COV2.S at low or high dose, single or two shots; about 5 received placebo; per-sample allocation not given. Following the first vaccine or placebo injection, samples were taken on day 63. Profiled with immunoSEQ multiplex PCR; TCRdb holds only in-frame clones, not every one. The sample consists of roughly 510,000 clones, 87% of them appearing once. The sample consisted of peripheral blood, taken in a trial of Ad26.COV2.S vaccine versus placebo. The receptor source for this set is a person between 18 and 59 years old who received the Ad26.COV2.S COVID-19 vaccine or a placebo.

This clone has only one observation. The V call is TRBV5-4, the J call TRBJ1-2; the match to TRBD1 covers 9 bases. The CDR3 covers 14 residues. Germline V lookup: CDR1 SGHNT, CDR2 YYREEE (reference sequence). V lost 4 bases to trimming and J lost 7 bases; unmatched junction nucleotides: 8. CDR3 nucleotide sequence: TGTGCCAGCAGCGCGCCCACAGGGGGCCGTGGCTACACCTTC. Protein sequence: CASSAPTGGRGYTF.

The chain recombines TRBV11-3 with TRBJ1-1; D might be TRBD1 (6 bases). The CDR3 is made up of 14 amino acids. From germline, CDR1 is SGHNT and CDR2 YENEEA. Trimming stripped 5 bases from V and 1 base from J, with 11 bases between. The CDR3 DNA sequence: TGTGCCAGCAGCCCCGGACAGTCGAACACTGAAGCTTTCTTT. As protein: CASSPGQSNTEAFF.

This chain links TRBV18 with TRBJ1-5; D remains unclear. CDR3 length: 14 residues. V dropped 3 bases and J dropped 1 base, with 7 bases sitting between them. Germline V gene lookup returns CDR1 KGHSH and CDR2 LQKENI. CDR3 loop: CASSPQKSNQPQHF. DNA of the CDR3: TGTGCCAGCTCACCCCAGAAAAGCAATCAGCCCCAGCATTTT.

The V and J genes are TRBV24-1 and TRBJ1-2, with 8 bases that match TRBD1. The CDR3 covers 16 residues. Unmatched junction bases numbered 10, after V lost 4 bases and J lost 4 bases. CDR1 is KGHDR and CDR2 is SFDVKD in the germline V gene. This chain's CDR3 is CATSDRTKQGGYGYTF. In nucleotides, the CDR3 is TGTGCCACCAGTGACCGAACGAAACAGGGGGGCTATGGCTACACCTTC.

This chain links TRBV4-1 with TRBJ2-7; 9 positions agree with TRBD1. Germline V lookup: CDR1 MGHRA, CDR2 YSYEKL. Unmatched junction bases numbered 5, after V lost 1 base and J lost 4 bases. This CDR3 has 15 residues. The CDR3 DNA reads TGCGCCAGCAGCCAAGCAGGGGACAGGGTTTACGAGCAGTACTTC. Encoded protein: CASSQAGDRVYEQYF.

There are a few counts of this clone. V is TRBV30 and J is TRBJ1-2, with D perhaps matching TRBD1 (6 bases). The V and J ends lost 0 bases and 0 bases respectively, with 11 bases between them. CDR3 length: 15 amino acids. CDR1 is GTSNPN, CDR2 SVGIG, per germline (reference sequence). The chain's CDR3 is CAWSVDRETNYGYTF. The CDR3 DNA is TGTGCCTGGAGTGTGGACAGAGAAACTAACTATGGCTACACCTTC. Full variable domain (rest looked up from reference TRBV30 and TRBJ1-2): SQTIHQWPATLVQPVGSPLSLECTVEGTSNPNLYWYRQAAGRGLQLLFYSVGIGQISSEVPQNLSASRPQDRQFILSSKKLLLSDSGFYLCAWSVDRETNYGYTFGSGTRLTVV.

This clone was found once. This chain links TRBV2 with TRBJ2-2; D might be TRBD2 (6 bases). V was trimmed by 3 bases and J by 1 base, leaving 12 bases between them. This CDR3 contains 16 residues. CDR1 is SNHLY, CDR2 FYNNEI, per germline. This CDR3 is CASSDAGTWNTGELFF. For the CDR3, the DNA is TGTGCCAGCAGTGATGCCGGGACTTGGAACACCGGGGAGCTGTTTTTT.

In this sample, this clone turned up once. The chain uses TRBV7-2 and TRBJ2-7; TRBD2 is a possible D gene (5 bases). The CDR3 loop spans 12 amino acids. The V end lost 6 bases, the J end lost 1 base, and 7 bases lay between the germline ends. Germline assignment: CDR1 SGHTA and CDR2 FQGNSA. CDR3 loop: CASRGLSYEQYF. Written as DNA, the CDR3 is TGTGCCAGCAGAGGACTTTCCTACGAGCAGTACTTC.